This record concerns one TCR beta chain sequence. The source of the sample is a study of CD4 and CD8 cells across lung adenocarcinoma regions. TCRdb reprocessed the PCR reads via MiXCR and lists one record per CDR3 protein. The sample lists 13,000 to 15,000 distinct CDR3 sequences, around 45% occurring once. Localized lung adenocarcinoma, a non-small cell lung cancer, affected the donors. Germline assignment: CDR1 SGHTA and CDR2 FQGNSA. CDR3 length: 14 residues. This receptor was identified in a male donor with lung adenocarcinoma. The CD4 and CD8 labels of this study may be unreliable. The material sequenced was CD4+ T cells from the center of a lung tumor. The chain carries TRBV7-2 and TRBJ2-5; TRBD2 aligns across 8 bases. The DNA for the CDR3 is TGTGCGGGCAGCGGGGGACTAGACCAAGAGACCCAGTACTTC. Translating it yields CAGSGGLDQETQYF.